The 18 T cell receptor beta chains below come from one sample, sequenced in a study of vaccination and CD4 T cells after COVID-19. TCRdb re-called the PCR reads with MiXCR, one entry per CDR3 protein. In the table there are 20,000 to 25,000 distinct CDR3 sequences, roughly three fifths of which are singletons. The sample was CD4+ T cells from blood, taken before SARS-CoV-2 vaccination. The receptor set was obtained from a human donor who had recovered from COVID-19.

The sample holds one count of this clonotype. The V and J genes are TRBV28 and TRBJ2-4; TRBD2 might be the D (6 bases). Germline lookup yields CDR1 MDHEN and CDR2 SYDVKM. CDR3 length: 14 residues. V lost 6 bases, J lost 2 bases, and 11 bases lay in between. CDR3 in amino acids: CASSVGGSKNIQYF. The CDR3 DNA reads as TGTGCCAGCAGCGTTGGGGGGTCCAAAAACATTCAGTACTTC.

The CDR3 coding sequence is TGTGCCAGCAGCTTCGGCAGGGGTTGGCAAGAGACCCAGTACTTC. It translates to CASSFGRGWQETQYF. The V call is TRBV7-2, the J call TRBJ2-5, with D perhaps matching TRBD1 (6 bases). Trimming cost V 3 bases and J 2 bases, with 13 bases left between them. The CDR3 covers 15 residues. CDR1 and CDR2 (germline): SGHTA, FQGNSA.

The V and J genes are TRBV5-4 and TRBJ2-3, with D possibly matching TRBD2 (6 bases). The CDR3 spans 19 residues. V lost 0 bases to trimming and J lost 1 base, with 21 bases between them. Germline-derived CDR1 and CDR2 are SGHNT and YYREEE (reference sequence). The CDR3 region is CASSLGSGPPGRGTDTQYF. The DNA of the CDR3 is TGTGCCAGCAGCTTGGGCAGCGGGCCTCCGGGACGAGGCACAGATACGCAGTATTTT.

This clonotype occurred a few times. The rearrangement uses TRBV6-2 or TRBV6-3 and TRBJ2-5; D possibly corresponds to TRBD2 (5 bases). Trimming removed 6 bases at V and 5 bases at J, with 13 bases between. Germline loops: CDR1 MNHEY, CDR2 SVGEGT. This CDR3 spans 13 amino acids. The CDR3 sequence: CASSPPLAETQYF. CDR3 in DNA: TGTGCCAGCAGCCCCCCCCTAGCTGAGACCCAGTACTTC.

This rearrangement joins TRBV5-4 to TRBJ2-1; D uncertain. The CDR3 spans 13 residues. Germline values: CDR1 SGHNT, CDR2 YYREEE (reference sequence). Trimming removed 4 bases at V and 10 bases at J, with 15 bases between. In DNA form, the CDR3 reads TGTGCCAGCAGCGTAGGTAGTGGGTGGGAGCAGTTCTTC. Translation: CASSVGSGWEQFF.

The chain recombines TRBV28 with TRBJ2-7; TRBD2 might be the D (6 bases). V was clipped by 5 bases and J by 2 bases, with 10 bases between them. CDR1 and CDR2 (germline): MDHEN, SYDVKM. This CDR3 is built from 13 residues. The CDR3 protein is CASSRDWTYEQYF. The CDR3 DNA reads TGTGCCAGCAGTAGGGACTGGACCTACGAGCAGTACTTC.

The chain employs TRBV20-1 and TRBJ2-3; D may be TRBD2 (5 bases). Trimming pared 4 bases from V and 4 bases from J, leaving 18 bases between. The CDR3 runs to 15 residues. In germline, CDR1 is DFQATT, CDR2 SNEGSKA (reference sequence). DNA for the CDR3: TGCAGTGCTAAAGATAGCGTACTGGGCGCAGATACGCAGTATTTT. It translates to CSAKDSVLGADTQYF.

V gene TRBV20-1 combines with J gene TRBJ2-1; 10 bases fit TRBD2. There are 16 residues in the CDR3. After removal of 3 bases from V and 4 bases from J, the junction contained 9 bases not matched to a gene. Germline lookup yields CDR1 DFQATT and CDR2 SNEGSKA (reference sequence). CDR3 DNA: TGCAGTGCTAGGGGTCCAGCGGGAGGGAGATACAATGAGCAGTTCTTC. Amino acids: CSARGPAGGRYNEQFF.

The table lists this clonotype with a few counts. The chain is built from TRBV7-9 and TRBJ2-7, with 11 bases aligning to TRBD2. V lost 5 bases and J lost 4; bases outside the gene matches: 13. The germline V gene encodes CDR1 SEHNR and CDR2 FQNEAQ (reference sequence). This CDR3 region has 17 residues. The CDR3, as DNA: TGTGCCAGCAGCCCCGGACTAGCGGGCTCAAGTCGTTACGAGCAGTACTTC. It encodes CASSPGLAGSSRYEQYF. The full variable domain, rest sourced from reference TRBV7-9 and TRBJ2-7, is DTGVSQNPRHKITKRGQNVTFRCDPISEHNRLYWYRQTLGQGPEFLTYFQNEAQLEKSRLLSDRFSAERPKGSFSTLEIQRTEQGDSAMYLCASSPGLAGSSRYEQYFGPGTRLTVT.

The CDR3 here is CASQAAGADTQYF. The CDR3 nucleotides are TGTGCCAGCCAGGCGGCGGGGGCAGATACGCAGTATTTT. V gene TRBV6-1 combines with J gene TRBJ2-3; 7 bases are a match to TRBD2. Germline assignment: CDR1 MNHNS and CDR2 SASEGT. With 8 bases clipped from V and 4 bases from J, the junction kept 6 bases outside the gene matches. This CDR3 is 13 amino acids long.

Only a few counts were recorded for this clonotype. This chain joins TRBV20-1 and TRBJ2-3, with 8 nucleotides matching TRBD2. This CDR3 comprises 15 residues. CDR1 is DFQATT, CDR2 SNEGSKA, per germline (reference sequence). The ends lost 3 bases at V and 1 base at J; junction bases unmatched: 6. For the CDR3, the DNA is TGCAGTGCTAGCCACCCGCGGGAGGGCACAGATACGCAGTATTTT. Its translation: CSASHPREGTDTQYF.

This clonotype was picked up a small number of times. The J gene is TRBJ2-2, the V gene TRBV7-2; TRBD2 matches 11 bases. This CDR3 comprises 16 residues. V lost 5 bases and J lost 4; bases outside the gene matches: 6. The germline CDR1 and CDR2 sequences are SGHTA and FQGNSA. CDR3: CASSPRLAGRTGELFF. CDR3 DNA sequence: TGTGCCAGCAGCCCTAGACTAGCGGGACGCACCGGGGAGCTGTTTTTT.

The chain is built from TRBV24-1 and TRBJ2-3; TRBD1 might be the D (6 bases). This CDR3 has 12 amino acids. The V end was cut by 1 base, the J end by 13 bases, with 11 bases between. Germline V gives CDR1 KGHDR, CDR2 SFDVKD. The CDR3 sequence is CATSDFNREKYF. Here the CDR3 DNA reads TGTGCCACCAGTGATTTTAACAGGGAAAAGTATTTT.

This chain connects TRBV10-3 to TRBJ2-3, with D uncertain. V was pared by 3 bases and J by 10 bases, with 5 bases between. Germline loops: CDR1 ENHRY, CDR2 SYGVKD. The CDR3 loop spans 10 amino acids. The CDR3 protein is CAISDDPQYF. In DNA, the CDR3 is TGTGCCATCAGTGACGACCCGCAGTATTTT.

This clonotype occurred a few times. The chain links TRBV5-4 to TRBJ2-3; 7 nucleotides align to TRBD2. V dropped 9 bases and J dropped 2; count of bases not matched to a gene: 12. This CDR3 region has 15 residues. Germline CDR1 and CDR2: SGHNT and YYREEE (reference sequence). The CDR3 reads CATVIEAGPTDTQYF. In nucleotides, the CDR3 is TGTGCCACCGTCATAGAAGCGGGACCCACAGATACGCAGTATTTT. The full variable domain, completed using reference TRBV5-4 and TRBJ2-3, is ETGVTQSPTHLIKTRGQQVTLRCSSQSGHNTVSWYQQALGQGPQFIFQYYREEENGRGNFPPRFSGLQFPNYSSELNVNALELDDSALYLCATVIEAGPTDTQYFGPGTRLTVL.

The chain has TRBV24-1 and TRBJ2-3, with 9 nucleotides matching TRBD2. Germline CDR1 and CDR2: KGHDR and SFDVKD. V dropped 6 bases and J dropped 6; count of bases not matched to a gene: 15. The CDR3 extends over 17 amino acids. The chain's CDR3 is CATSSLEPFGLADTQYF. The DNA of the CDR3 is TGTGCCACCAGTTCCCTTGAGCCTTTTGGACTAGCGGATACGCAGTATTTT.

This clonotype showed up just a few times. This chain joins TRBV6-1 and TRBJ2-3, with 10 bases that match TRBD2. The germline V gene has CDR1 MNHNS and CDR2 SASEGT. The V and J ends lost 6 bases and 2 bases, in that order; junction bases with no gene match: 2. This CDR3 region has 14 residues. The CDR3 here is CASSGTSATDTQYF. The CDR3 DNA reads as TGTGCCAGCAGCGGGACTAGCGCCACAGATACGCAGTATTTT.

J is TRBJ2-2 and V is TRBV9, with a possible D match to TRBD2 (5 bases). Trimming took 7 bases from V and 5 from J, leaving 6 bases between them. CDR3 length: 11 amino acids. Germline lookup yields CDR1 SGDLS and CDR2 YYNGEE. The CDR3 nucleotides are TGTGCCAGCTCGGGAACCGGGGAGCTGTTTTTT. This sequence encodes CASSGTGELFF.